This is a list of T cell receptor beta chains from one sample in a study of neurological immune-mediated disorders. TCRdb called the 5' RACE reads again in MiXCR, with one record for every CDR3 protein. The sample lists 66,000 or so distinct CDR3 sequences; around 5.2% were seen once. Source material: PBMCs. These receptors were collected from a woman in her twenties or thirties with multiple sclerosis. Both conserved end residues are part of each CDR3. The order of the fields is J gene, D gene, V gene, clone size, CDR3 DNA, CDR3 protein. A D gene is named only where the DNA matches it firmly. Expanded clones get a size class; other rows say once, few or many, or leave the size out.

J gene: TRBJ1-1
D gene: .
V gene: TRBV20-1
clone size: many
CDR3 DNA: TGCAGTGCTTCCACCGACAGGTCTGAAGCTTTCTTT
CDR3 protein: CSASTDRSEAFF

J gene: TRBJ2-7
D gene: .
V gene: TRBV7-8
clone size: many
CDR3 DNA: TGTGCCAGCAGGTCCGGCTACGAGCAGTACTTC
CDR3 protein: CASRSGYEQYF

J gene: TRBJ2-2
D gene: .
V gene: TRBV5-1
clone size: few
CDR3 DNA: TGCGCCAGCAGCTTGGATTCTAACCCCACGAACACCGGGGAGCTGTTTTTT
CDR3 protein: CASSLDSNPTNTGELFF

J gene: TRBJ2-7
D gene: TRBD1
V gene: TRBV14
clone size: .
CDR3 DNA: TGTGCCAGCAGCCCAAACAGGGGCCGCTACGAGCAGTACTTC
CDR3 protein: CASSPNRGRYEQYF

J gene: TRBJ2-6
D gene: TRBD2
V gene: TRBV6-6
clone size: few
CDR3 DNA: TGTGCCAGCAGCCCCACTAGCGCCGGGGCCAACGTCCTGACTTTC
CDR3 protein: CASSPTSAGANVLTF

J gene: TRBJ1-1
D gene: TRBD1
V gene: TRBV20-1
clone size: many
CDR3 DNA: TGCAGAGGACAGGTGAACACTGAAGCTTTCTTT
CDR3 protein: CRGQVNTEAFF

J gene: TRBJ1-1
D gene: .
V gene: TRBV5-6
clone size: many
CDR3 DNA: TGTGCCAGCAGCCCAATAAGCTCGGGCACTGAAGCTTTCTTT
CDR3 protein: CASSPISSGTEAFF

J gene: TRBJ1-5
D gene: .
V gene: TRBV2
clone size: .
CDR3 DNA: TGTGCCAGCAGTGAAAAAAACGATCAGCCCCAGCATTTT
CDR3 protein: CASSEKNDQPQHF

J gene: TRBJ1-6
D gene: .
V gene: TRBV7-8
clone size: many
CDR3 DNA: TGTGCCAGCAGCTTAGAGGGTCTACGGCTTGCCTCTATATCACCCCTCCACTTT
CDR3 protein: CASSLEGLRLASISPLHF

J gene: TRBJ2-7
D gene: TRBD1
V gene: TRBV7-9
clone size: many
CDR3 DNA: TGTGCCAGCAGCTTCGACAGGGTCGAGCAGTACTTC
CDR3 protein: CASSFDRVEQYF

J gene: TRBJ2-7
D gene: .
V gene: TRBV9
clone size: many
CDR3 DNA: TGTGCCAGCAGCGTAGGGTCAGGGATCTCCTACGAGCAGTACTTC
CDR3 protein: CASSVGSGISYEQYF

J gene: TRBJ2-2
D gene: .
V gene: TRBV2
clone size: .
CDR3 DNA: TGTGCCAGCAGCCCGGACTTCGTCACCGGGGAGCTGTTTTTT
CDR3 protein: CASSPDFVTGELFF

J gene: TRBJ1-2
D gene: .
V gene: TRBV6-5
clone size: many
CDR3 DNA: TGTGCCAGCAGTAAAGAGGCCTCAAGGGGCTATGGCTACACCTTC
CDR3 protein: CASSKEASRGYGYTF

J gene: TRBJ2-5
D gene: .
V gene: TRBV5-6
clone size: many
CDR3 DNA: TGTGCCAGCAGCTTTGACAGCCAAGAGACCCAGTACTTC
CDR3 protein: CASSFDSQETQYF

J gene: TRBJ1-2
D gene: .
V gene: TRBV5-6
clone size: few
CDR3 DNA: TGTGCCAGCAGCTTCGGCGTCAAGGATGGCTACACCTTC
CDR3 protein: CASSFGVKDGYTF

J gene: TRBJ2-2
D gene: TRBD1
V gene: TRBV7-2
clone size: few
CDR3 DNA: TGTGCCAGCAGCTTATCCTCACAGGGGATCGCGAACACCGGGGAGCTGTTTTTT
CDR3 protein: CASSLSSQGIANTGELFF

J gene: TRBJ1-4
D gene: .
V gene: TRBV5-1
clone size: many
CDR3 DNA: TGCGCCAGCAGCTTGGCCGCGGGGGGTGAAAAACTGTTTTTT
CDR3 protein: CASSLAAGGEKLFF

J gene: TRBJ2-1
D gene: TRBD2
V gene: TRBV20-1
clone size: .
CDR3 DNA: TGCAGATTAAAGCGGGGGGCAATAAATGAGCAGTTCTTC
CDR3 protein: CRLKRGAINEQFF

J gene: TRBJ2-1
D gene: TRBD2
V gene: TRBV5-1
clone size: many
CDR3 DNA: TGCGCCAGCAGTACTAGCGGGGGGGCCCATGAGCAGTTCTTC
CDR3 protein: CASSTSGGAHEQFF

J gene: TRBJ2-3
D gene: .
V gene: TRBV5-1
clone size: many
CDR3 DNA: TGCGCCAGCAGCTTTTTGAAAAGTAGCACAGATACGCAGTATTTT
CDR3 protein: CASSFLKSSTDTQYF

J gene: TRBJ2-3
D gene: TRBD2
V gene: TRBV9
clone size: many
CDR3 DNA: TGTGCCAGCAGCGCGGGGGGAACCGCAGATACGCAGTATTTT
CDR3 protein: CASSAGGTADTQYF

J gene: TRBJ1-4
D gene: .
V gene: TRBV20-1
clone size: many
CDR3 DNA: TGCAGTGCCACAGTCAATGAAAAACTGTTTTTT
CDR3 protein: CSATVNEKLFF

J gene: TRBJ2-2
D gene: .
V gene: TRBV12-3/TRBV12-4
clone size: .
CDR3 DNA: TGTGCCAGCAGTTCCCTTCTGCAAGGCGGGGAGCTGTTTTTT
CDR3 protein: CASSSLLQGGELFF

J gene: TRBJ2-2
D gene: .
V gene: TRBV4-1
clone size: many
CDR3 DNA: TGCGCCAGCAGCCAAGAAAGGGTGACGGCGGGAACCGGGGAGCTGTTTTTT
CDR3 protein: CASSQERVTAGTGELFF

J gene: TRBJ1-1
D gene: .
V gene: TRBV20-1
clone size: many
CDR3 DNA: TGCAGTGCTAAGCTTGGGGACATCACTGAAGCTTTCTTT
CDR3 protein: CSAKLGDITEAFF

J gene: TRBJ1-2
D gene: .
V gene: TRBV20-1
clone size: many
CDR3 DNA: TGCAGTGCTTCCCAAGGGGCGGACAGTCACTATGGCTACACCTTC
CDR3 protein: CSASQGADSHYGYTF

J gene: TRBJ1-3
D gene: .
V gene: TRBV3-1
clone size: many
CDR3 DNA: TGTGCCAGCAGCCTCAACGGTGGAAACACCATATATTTT
CDR3 protein: CASSLNGGNTIYF

J gene: TRBJ2-2
D gene: .
V gene: TRBV4-1
clone size: many
CDR3 DNA: TGCGCCAGCAGCCAAGATCCAGCCTTAAGAGGTGTTGGGGAGCTGTTTTTT
CDR3 protein: CASSQDPALRGVGELFF

J gene: TRBJ1-4
D gene: .
V gene: TRBV10-3
clone size: .
CDR3 DNA: TGTGCCAACTCGGACAGTTTTAATGAAAAACTGTTTTTT
CDR3 protein: CANSDSFNEKLFF

J gene: TRBJ2-1
D gene: .
V gene: TRBV5-1
clone size: many
CDR3 DNA: TGCGCCAGCAGTGAGGGAAATGAGCAGTTCTTC
CDR3 protein: CASSEGNEQFF

J gene: TRBJ2-7
D gene: .
V gene: TRBV3-1
clone size: many
CDR3 DNA: TGTGCCAGCAGCCAAGAGGCTAGCGACTCCTACGAGCAGTACTTC
CDR3 protein: CASSQEASDSYEQYF

J gene: TRBJ2-1
D gene: TRBD1
V gene: TRBV29-1
clone size: many
CDR3 DNA: TGCAGCGTGGGAGGGACAGGGGTTTCTTATGAGCAGTTCTTC
CDR3 protein: CSVGGTGVSYEQFF

J gene: TRBJ2-2
D gene: TRBD1
V gene: TRBV15
clone size: many
CDR3 DNA: TGTGCCACCAGCAGAGGACAGGGCTGGAGCACCGGGGAGCTGTTTTTT
CDR3 protein: CATSRGQGWSTGELFF

J gene: TRBJ2-7
D gene: .
V gene: TRBV27
clone size: .
CDR3 DNA: TGTGCCAGCTCCAAAGACGCCTACGAGCAGTACTTC
CDR3 protein: CASSKDAYEQYF

J gene: TRBJ2-5
D gene: .
V gene: TRBV20-1
clone size: .
CDR3 DNA: TGCAGTGCTAGAGCCCGGTGGCTAGGTTTGGAAGAGACCCAGTACTTC
CDR3 protein: CSARARWLGLEETQYF

J gene: TRBJ1-1
D gene: TRBD1
V gene: TRBV10-3
clone size: many
CDR3 DNA: TGTGCCATCAGTGACCCGGACAGGGTAGACACTGAAGCTTTCTTT
CDR3 protein: CAISDPDRVDTEAFF

J gene: TRBJ1-5
D gene: .
V gene: TRBV9
clone size: .
CDR3 DNA: TGTGCCAGCAGCGTAGGTCCAGGGAACGGTCAGCCCCAGCATTTT
CDR3 protein: CASSVGPGNGQPQHF

J gene: TRBJ1-3
D gene: .
V gene: TRBV7-7
clone size: .
CDR3 DNA: TGTGCTAGCAGCTTAGTGTTCGGAACACGAGAAATGCCCATATATTTT
CDR3 protein: CASSLVFGTREMPIYF

J gene: TRBJ2-7
D gene: TRBD2
V gene: TRBV20-1
clone size: many
CDR3 DNA: TGCAGTGCTCCGGGACCCCGGACTAGGGAGCAGTACTTC
CDR3 protein: CSAPGPRTREQYF

J gene: TRBJ1-5
D gene: .
V gene: TRBV20-1
clone size: .
CDR3 DNA: TGCAGTGCTACAAAGGGGCAGTCGGCTCAGCCCCAGAATTTT
CDR3 protein: CSATKGQSAQPQNF

J gene: TRBJ2-2
D gene: .
V gene: TRBV27
clone size: many
CDR3 DNA: TGTGCCAGCAGTTTATGGAACGAACCTCACACCGGGGAGCTGTTTTTT
CDR3 protein: CASSLWNEPHTGELFF

J gene: TRBJ1-6
D gene: .
V gene: TRBV27
clone size: few
CDR3 DNA: TGTGCCAGCAGTTTGACCAGGGGCCCCCTCCACTTT
CDR3 protein: CASSLTRGPLHF

J gene: TRBJ2-3
D gene: .
V gene: TRBV20-1
clone size: .
CDR3 DNA: TGCAGTGCTAGAGAACAGACTACGGGACAAAGCACAGATACGCAGTATTTT
CDR3 protein: CSAREQTTGQSTDTQYF

J gene: TRBJ1-6
D gene: .
V gene: TRBV5-1
clone size: many
CDR3 DNA: TGCGCCAGCAGCTTGGATCAGAGCTCCTATAATTCACCCCTCCACTTT
CDR3 protein: CASSLDQSSYNSPLHF

J gene: TRBJ1-5
D gene: .
V gene: TRBV3-1
clone size: many
CDR3 DNA: TGTGCCAGCAGCCATTCTACAGGGAAACAGCCCCAGAATTTT
CDR3 protein: CASSHSTGKQPQNF

J gene: TRBJ1-2
D gene: .
V gene: TRBV5-1
clone size: many
CDR3 DNA: TGCGCCAGCAGCCCGTGGAGTAGGGATGGCTACACCTTC
CDR3 protein: CASSPWSRDGYTF

J gene: TRBJ2-2
D gene: TRBD2
V gene: TRBV7-6
clone size: many
CDR3 DNA: TGTGCCAGCAGCTTGCTAGCGGCGACCGGGGAGCTGTTTTTT
CDR3 protein: CASSLLAATGELFF

J gene: TRBJ2-3
D gene: .
V gene: TRBV29-1
clone size: many
CDR3 DNA: TGCAGCGTTGCCGCCTGGTACAGCACAGATACGCAGTATTTT
CDR3 protein: CSVAAWYSTDTQYF